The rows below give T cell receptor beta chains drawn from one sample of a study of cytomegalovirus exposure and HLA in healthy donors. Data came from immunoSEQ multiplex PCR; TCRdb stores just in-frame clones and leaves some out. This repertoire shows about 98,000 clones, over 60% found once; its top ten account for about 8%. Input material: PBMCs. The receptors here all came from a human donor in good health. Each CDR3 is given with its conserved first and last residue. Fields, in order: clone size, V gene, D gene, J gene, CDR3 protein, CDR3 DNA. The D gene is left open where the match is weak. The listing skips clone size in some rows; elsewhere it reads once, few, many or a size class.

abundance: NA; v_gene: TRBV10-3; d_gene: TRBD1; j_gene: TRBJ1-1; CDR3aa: CAISESSGGWRNTEAFF; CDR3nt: TGTGCCATCAGTGAGTCGTCAGGGGGCTGGAGGAACACTGAAGCTTTCTTT
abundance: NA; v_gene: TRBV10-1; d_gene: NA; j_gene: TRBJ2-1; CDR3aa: CASSESRREQFF; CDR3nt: TGCGCCAGCAGTGAGTCGAGGCGGGAGCAGTTCTTC
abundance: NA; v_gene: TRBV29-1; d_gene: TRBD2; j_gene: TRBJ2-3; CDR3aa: CSVVPGLAGDTQYF; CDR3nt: TGCAGCGTGGTCCCGGGACTAGCGGGAGATACGCAGTATTTT
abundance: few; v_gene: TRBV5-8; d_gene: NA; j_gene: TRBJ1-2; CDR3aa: CASSLVTGYGYTF; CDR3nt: TGTGCCAGCAGCTTGGTCACTGGCTATGGCTACACCTTC
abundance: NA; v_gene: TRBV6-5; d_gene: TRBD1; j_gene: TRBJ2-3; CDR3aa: CASSIRDREDTQYF; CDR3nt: TGTGCCAGCAGTATCCGGGACAGGGAAGATACGCAGTATTTT
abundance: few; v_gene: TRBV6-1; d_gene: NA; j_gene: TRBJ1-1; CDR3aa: CASTKGGKNTEAFF; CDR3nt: TGTGCCAGCACTAAGGGGGGGAAGAACACTGAAGCTTTCTTT
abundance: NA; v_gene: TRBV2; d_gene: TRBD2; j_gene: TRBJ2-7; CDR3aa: CASSGTSGAYEQYF; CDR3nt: TGTGCCAGCAGTGGGACTAGCGGGGCCTACGAGCAGTACTTC
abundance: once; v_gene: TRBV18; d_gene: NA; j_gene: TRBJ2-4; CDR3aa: CASSPQTGNIQYF; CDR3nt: TGTGCCAGCTCACCACAGACGGGGAACATTCAGTACTTC
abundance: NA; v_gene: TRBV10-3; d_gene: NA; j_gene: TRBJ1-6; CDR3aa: CAISEVKRVEGNSPLHF; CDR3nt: TGTGCCATCAGTGAGGTCAAGAGGGTTGAGGGCAATTCACCCCTCCACTTT
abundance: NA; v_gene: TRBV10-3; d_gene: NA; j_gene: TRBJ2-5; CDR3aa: CAISTRTARQETQYF; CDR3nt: TGTGCCATCAGTACCCGGACAGCCCGACAAGAGACCCAGTACTTC
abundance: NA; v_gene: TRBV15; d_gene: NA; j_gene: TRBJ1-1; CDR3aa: CATSRDSPGGGRGTEAFF; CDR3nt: TGTGCCACCAGCAGAGATTCCCCTGGCGGGGGTAGGGGCACTGAAGCTTTCTTT
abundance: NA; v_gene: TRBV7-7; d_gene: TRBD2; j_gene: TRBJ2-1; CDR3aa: CASSLDRGGSSEQFF; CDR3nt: TGTGCCAGCAGCTTAGACCGCGGGGGGTCCTCTGAGCAGTTCTTC
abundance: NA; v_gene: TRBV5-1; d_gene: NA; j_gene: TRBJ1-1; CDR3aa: CASSTLDRGEAFF; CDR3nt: TGCGCCAGCAGCACCCTGGACAGAGGTGAAGCTTTCTTT
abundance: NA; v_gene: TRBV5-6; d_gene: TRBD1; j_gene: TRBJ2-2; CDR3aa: CASSFGTGQNTGELFF; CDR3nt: TGTGCCAGCAGCTTCGGGACAGGTCAGAACACCGGGGAGCTGTTTTTT
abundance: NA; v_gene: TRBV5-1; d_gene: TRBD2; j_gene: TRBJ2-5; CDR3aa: CVSSFSGTTETQYF; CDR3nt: TGCGTCAGCAGCTTCTCCGGGACTACCGAGACCCAGTACTTC
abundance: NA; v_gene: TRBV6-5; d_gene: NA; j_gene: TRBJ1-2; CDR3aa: CASRMGADGYTF; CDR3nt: TGTGCCAGCAGAATGGGAGCAGACGGCTACACCTTC
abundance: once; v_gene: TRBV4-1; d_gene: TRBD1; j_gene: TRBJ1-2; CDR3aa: CASSHPAGTGNGYTF; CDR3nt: TGCGCCAGCAGCCACCCCGCCGGGACAGGGAATGGCTACACCTTC
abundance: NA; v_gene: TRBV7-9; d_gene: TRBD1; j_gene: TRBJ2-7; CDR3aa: CASSPDRVRSYEQYF; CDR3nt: TGTGCCAGCAGCCCGGACAGGGTAAGGTCCTACGAGCAGTACTTC
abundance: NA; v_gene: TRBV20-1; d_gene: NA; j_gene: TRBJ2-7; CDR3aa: CSASMSRAQYF; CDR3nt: TGCAGTGCTAGTATGTCCAGGGCGCAGTACTTC
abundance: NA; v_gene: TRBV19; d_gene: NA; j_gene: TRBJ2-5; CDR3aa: CASSPGTLREQETQYF; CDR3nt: TGTGCCAGTAGTCCAGGGACCTTGCGGGAACAAGAGACCCAGTACTTC
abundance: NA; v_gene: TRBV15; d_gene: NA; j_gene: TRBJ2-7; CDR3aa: CATSPLRGTVTGF; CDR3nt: TGTGCCACCAGCCCTCTCCGGGGGACAGTAACCGGCTTC
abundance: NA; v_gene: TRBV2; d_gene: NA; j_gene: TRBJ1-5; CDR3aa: CASNRGGWGNQPQHF; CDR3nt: TGTGCCAGCAACCGTGGAGGGTGGGGCAATCAGCCCCAGCATTTT
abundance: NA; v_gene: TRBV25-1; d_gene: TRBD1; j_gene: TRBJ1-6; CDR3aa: CASSRTGGNSPLHF; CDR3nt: TGTGCCAGCAGCAGGACAGGGGGCAACTCACCCCTCCACTTT
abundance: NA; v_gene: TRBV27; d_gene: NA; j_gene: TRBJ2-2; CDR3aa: CASSLGLPPGELFF; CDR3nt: TGTGCCAGCAGTCTGGGACTTCCTCCCGGGGAGCTGTTTTTT
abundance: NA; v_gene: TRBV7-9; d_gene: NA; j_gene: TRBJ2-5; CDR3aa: CASSLAGETQYF; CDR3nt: TGTGCCAGCAGCCTCGCGGGGGAGACCCAGTACTTC
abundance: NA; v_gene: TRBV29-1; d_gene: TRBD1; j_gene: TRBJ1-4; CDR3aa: CSVQQGPNEKLFF; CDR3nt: TGCAGCGTTCAACAGGGGCCTAATGAAAAACTGTTTTTT
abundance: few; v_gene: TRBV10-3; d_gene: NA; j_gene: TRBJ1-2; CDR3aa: CAISERQEFNGYTF; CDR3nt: TGTGCCATCAGTGAGAGACAGGAGTTCAATGGCTACACCTTC
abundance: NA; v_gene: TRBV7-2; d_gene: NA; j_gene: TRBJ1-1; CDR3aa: CASSSPIGPTNTEAFF; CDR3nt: TGTGCCAGCAGCTCTCCTATTGGGCCGACCAACACTGAAGCTTTCTTT
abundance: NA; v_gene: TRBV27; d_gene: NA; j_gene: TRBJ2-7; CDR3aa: CASSLTGYEQYF; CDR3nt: TGTGCCAGCAGTTTAACAGGCTACGAGCAGTACTTC
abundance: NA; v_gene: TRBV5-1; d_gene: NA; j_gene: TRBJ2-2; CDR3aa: CASSPNPGESVTGELFF; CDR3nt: TGCGCCAGCAGTCCTAACCCGGGAGAATCCGTTACCGGGGAGCTGTTTTTT
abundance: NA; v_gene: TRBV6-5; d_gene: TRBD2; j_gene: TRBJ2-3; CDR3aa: CASSYGLGDTDTQYF; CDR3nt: TGTGCCAGCAGTTACGGACTAGGAGACACAGATACGCAGTATTTT
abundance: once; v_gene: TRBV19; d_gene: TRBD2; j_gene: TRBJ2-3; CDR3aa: CASNKRGGRDTQYF; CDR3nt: TGTGCCAGTAACAAGCGGGGGGGCCGAGATACGCAGTATTTT
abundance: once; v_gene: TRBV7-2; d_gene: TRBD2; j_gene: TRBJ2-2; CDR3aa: CASQAGGHTGELFF; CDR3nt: TGTGCCAGCCAAGCGGGAGGCCACACCGGGGAGCTGTTTTTT
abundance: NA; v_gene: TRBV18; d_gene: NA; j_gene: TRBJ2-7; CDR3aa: CASSAGAPSSYEQYF; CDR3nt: TGTGCCAGCTCCGCGGGGGCCCCGAGCTCCTACGAGCAGTACTTC
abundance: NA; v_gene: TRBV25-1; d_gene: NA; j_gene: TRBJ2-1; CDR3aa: CASSFGTYYNEQFF; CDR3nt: TGTGCCAGCAGTTTCGGGACATATTACAATGAGCAGTTCTTC
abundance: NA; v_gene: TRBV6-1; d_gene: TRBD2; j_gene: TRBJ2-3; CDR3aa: CASSAPVAAGRDTQYF; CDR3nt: TGTGCCAGCAGTGCCCCGGTGGCAGCCGGGAGGGATACGCAGTATTTT
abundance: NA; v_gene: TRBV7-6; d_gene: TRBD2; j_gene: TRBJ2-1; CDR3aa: CASSLGVAGPSYNEQFF; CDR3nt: TGTGCCAGCAGCCTGGGTGTAGCGGGACCCTCCTACAATGAGCAGTTCTTC
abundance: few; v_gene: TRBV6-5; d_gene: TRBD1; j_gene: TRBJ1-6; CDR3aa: CASNRDRVRNSPLHF; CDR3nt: TGTGCCAGCAATAGGGACAGGGTGCGGAATTCACCCCTCCACTTT